Below are 8 T cell receptor beta chains sequenced from a single sample in a study of T cells in Graves' hyperthyroidism and ophthalmopathy. TCR beta CDR3 region amplification was performed from RNA transcripts. First-round RT-PCR targeting the TCR CDR3 was performed with the HTBI primer set. TCRdb re-called the multiplex PCR reads through MiXCR, storing one row per CDR3 protein. Of 130,000 to 150,000 distinct CDR3 sequences listed, roughly 23% are singletons. The material sequenced was blood. Source of these receptors: a woman in her 50s with Graves' hyperthyroidism that later progressed to Graves' ophthalmopathy.

This clonotype was counted a few times. The V gene is TRBV2, the J gene TRBJ2-7; the D gene is possibly TRBD1 (6 bases). The CDR3 is 17 residues long. Germline-derived CDR1 and CDR2 are SNHLY and FYNNEI. Between the trimmed V and J ends, which lost 2 bases and 1 base, there was a span of 18 bases. The CDR3 here is CASSEFNRDTGSYEQYF. CDR3 nucleotide sequence: TGTGCCAGCAGTGAATTCAACCGGGACACGGGTTCCTACGAGCAGTACTTC.

The chain is built from TRBV19 and TRBJ1-2; TRBD1 might be the D (5 bases). V was cut by 2 bases and J by 6 bases, with 16 bases left in between. The CDR3 is 15 amino acids. Per germline, CDR1 LNHDA and CDR2 SQIVND (reference sequence). This CDR3 reads CASSIPTAGRDGYTF. In DNA form, the CDR3 reads TGTGCCAGTAGTATACCGACGGCAGGGAGGGATGGCTACACCTTC.

In regard to this clonotype: Given a much more abundant clone one base away, this may be a read error. The rearrangement joins TRBV20-1 to TRBJ2-7; 9 bases match TRBD2. After removal of 0 bases from V and 7 bases from J, the junction contained 10 bases not matched to a gene. CDR1 is DFQATT, CDR2 SNEGSKA, per germline (reference sequence). The CDR3 covers 15 residues. For the CDR3, the DNA is TGCAGTGCTAGAGATATAGCGGGAGTAGCAGGTGAGCAGTACTTC. This encodes CSARDIAGVAGEQYF.

This clonotype has at least ten counts. The J gene is TRBJ2-1, the V gene TRBV7-9; D unresolved. Trimming stripped 5 bases from V and 14 bases from J, with 19 bases between. Germline values: CDR1 SEHNR, CDR2 FQNEAQ (reference sequence). This CDR3 spans 13 amino acids. CDR3 coding DNA: TGTGCCAGCAGCACCATTAATAGGGCGTCCAAGTTCTTC. Residues: CASSTINRASKFF. The whole variable domain, remainder taken from reference TRBV7-9 and TRBJ2-1, is DTGVSQNPRHKITKRGQNVTFRCDPISEHNRLYWYRQTLGQGPEFLTYFQNEAQLEKSRLLSDRFSAERPKGSFSTLEIQRTEQGDSAMYLCASSTINRASKFFGPGTRLTVL.

This clonotype has at least ten counts. The chain has TRBV30 and TRBJ1-5; TRBD1 might be the D (6 bases). CDR3 size: 15 residues. The germline V gene has CDR1 GTSNPN and CDR2 SVGIG (reference sequence). V lost 3 bases to trimming and J lost 4 bases, with 16 bases between them. CDR3 nucleotide sequence: TGTGCCTGGAGCGCCGGGACACTGGATAATCAGCCCCAGCATTTT. Translated, it gives CAWSAGTLDNQPQHF. The whole variable domain, remainder taken from reference TRBV30 and TRBJ1-5, is SQTIHQWPATLVQPVGSPLSLECTVEGTSNPNLYWYRQAAGRGLQLLFYSVGIGQISSEVPQNLSASRPQDRQFILSSKKLLLSDSGFYLCAWSAGTLDNQPQHFGDGTRLSIL.

The chain joins TRBV2 to TRBJ2-1; the D gene is possibly TRBD2 (5 bases). The V end was cut by 9 bases, the J end by 4 bases, with 22 bases between. This CDR3 is 16 amino acids long. Germline V lookup: CDR1 SNHLY, CDR2 FYNNEI. CDR3 nucleotides: TGTGCCAGTAACGGCGGGCCTGGGGTTAATTACAATGAGCAGTTCTTC. Protein: CASNGGPGVNYNEQFF.

In the case of this clonotype: Compared with germline, one end of the junction differs, possibly owing to a read error. V usage is TRBV18 and J usage is TRBJ2-5; D is unclear. The CDR3 sequence is 14 residues long. Germline-derived CDR1 and CDR2 are KGHSH and LQKENI. CDR3 protein: CPSSPPVGWETQYF. The CDR3 nucleotides are TGTCCCAGCTCACCGCCTGTCGGGTGGGAGACCCAGTACTTC.

This clonotype was observed many times. This chain links TRBV30 with TRBJ1-5; D is perhaps TRBD1 (6 bases). From germline, CDR1 is GTSNPN and CDR2 SVGIG (reference sequence). The V gene lost 4 bases and the J gene lost 2 bases, with 18 bases spanning the gap. CDR3 size: 16 residues. The CDR3 nucleotides are TGTGCCTGGACCCCGAGGAGGGGGAGCGGCAATCAGCCCCAGCATTTT. This codes for CAWTPRRGSGNQPQHF.